This T cell receptor (beta chain) was sequenced during a study of blood T cells in healthy people across ages. Primed by a sample-barcoded 5' primer and a J-beta primer mix, a second PCR proceeded for 7 to 11 cycles. Each CDR3 protein gets one entry after TCRdb re-called the 5' RACE reads with MiXCR. This sample has about 1.4 million distinct CDR3 sequences, with almost 60% found just once. The CDR3 loop spans 17 amino acids. The V and J ends lost 7 bases and 0 bases, in that order; junction bases with no gene match: 8. Germline CDR1 is SGHRS and CDR2 is YFSETQ. This chain uses TRBV5-1 with TRBJ2-1; 12 bases match TRBD2. The source is a man aged 18 to 30 in good health. Material: blood. The chain's CDR3 is CASRILAGGSSYNEQFF. The CDR3 nucleotides are TGCGCCAGCCGAATACTAGCGGGAGGTAGCTCCTACAATGAGCAGTTCTTC.